A single T cell receptor beta chain is shown here with its context. A single count supports this clone. It has no known antigen specificity. There are no base qualities to consult, and no much larger clone falls within one base. The immunoSEQ Assay, a bias-controlled multiplex PCR, was used to amplify TCRbeta CDR3 regions from genomic DNA. In the authors' own workflow: Nucleated cell counts per sample were estimated from amplification of reference gene primers within the assay. To quantify the absolute abundance of each unique TCRbeta CDR3 rearrangement, sequence reads were collapsed and filtered. For each sample, productive Simpson clonality was calculated as the square root of Simpson's diversity index over productive rearrangements. TCRdb provides this immuneACCESS table in a form limited to in-frame rearrangements. Some clones are lacking; in checked studies, under half of them reflect an unresolved V gene, and why the rest are absent is not known. V, J and clone size derive from that table, while D and trimming were established from the DNA sequence. The sample table lists roughly 110,000 clones, more than 70% of them with a count of one. The ten largest clones represent approximately 6.2% of the sample.

The source of the sample is a study of blood T cell repertoires in COVID-19 (TCRdb year 2020). Context from the whole study: Samples from collaborators originated in the United States, Italy and Spain and spanned both the acute and convalescent phases of COVID-19. The repertoires were made available in a free public database intended to serve as a resource for research on the immune response to SARS-CoV-2. Samples were obtained from the ongoing ImmuneRACE study (first 160 participants) and from some 1,200 subjects provided by 6 global collaborators. Where available, HLA class I and class II types were obtained from metadata supplied by the sample provider rather than from assay-based typing. The dataset comprised deeply sampled blood TCRbeta repertoires from subjects exposed to, actively infected with, or recovered from COVID-19. The material from the prospective study consisted of cDNA or gDNA derived from T cells, B-cell-depleted T cells, or PBMCs. Sample metadata almost always included a de-identified subject ID, COVID-19 status, age in years and sex.

Study-wide findings and limitations: How much clinical and demographic metadata was included differed by source and by participant, and the metadata was provided uncurated.

Each collaborating institution followed its own protocols to collect whole blood in K2EDTA tubes. Collaborator samples were shipped for TCRbeta analysis as frozen whole blood, isolated PBMCs, or DNA extracted from either sample type. The CDR3 sequence holds 15 residues, the cysteine and phenylalanine included. Just the 45-base CDR3 DNA is kept, in frame starting at base 1. According to the germline V gene (reference sequence), CDR1 reads DFQATT and CDR2 reads SNEGSKA. V loses 3 bases, J loses 4 bases, and the germline ends lie 18 bases apart. The source of this sequence is a man aged 50 to 60 with active or convalescent COVID-19. The source material was peripheral blood. The rearrangement combines TRBV20-1 with TRBJ1-2; 6 matching bases give a weak D call of TRBD1. The nucleotides are TGCAGTGCTAGTCCCCCCTCGGACAGTCTCTATGGCTACACCTTC. It encodes CSASPPSDSLYGYTF.